The 31 T cell receptor beta chains reported below all come from one sample, sequenced in a study of T-cell reconstitution after alpha-beta-depleted transplantation in children. Unique molecular identifiers were incorporated into the prepared TCRbeta library. TCRdb re-derived calls from the PCR reads in MiXCR, one entry per CDR3 protein. Counted here are fewer than 95,000 distinct CDR3 sequences, 12% occurring once; the ten biggest clones make up approximately 15%. The sequencing used PBMCs from the stem cell graft donor, collected from the stem cell graft. All receptors derive from a human donor who donated a stem cell graft to a child with inherited bone marrow failure.

This clonotype occurred many times. V is TRBV7-2 and J is TRBJ1-5; TRBD1 matches at 9 bases. Germline V gene lookup returns CDR1 SGHTA and CDR2 FQGNSA. The ends lost 1 base at V and 3 bases at J; junction bases unmatched: 1. The CDR3 is 15 amino acids. The CDR3, as DNA: TGTGCCAGCAGCTTAGGGGACAGGGCCAATCAGCCCCAGCATTTT. This sequence encodes CASSLGDRANQPQHF. Complete variable domain (other parts from reference TRBV7-2 and TRBJ1-5): GAGVSQSPSNKVTEKGKDVELRCDPISGHTALYWYRQSLGQGLEFLIYFQGNSAPDKSGLPSDRFSAERTGGSVSTLTIQRTQQEDSAVYLCASSLGDRANQPQHFGDGTRLSIL.

This clonotype came up many times. V is TRBV29-1 and J is TRBJ1-4; no reliable D call. Germline V gene lookup returns CDR1 SQVTM and CDR2 ANQGSEA. V was shortened by 1 base and J by 8 bases, with 5 bases between the two germline ends. There are 11 residues in the CDR3. Here the CDR3 reads CSVEVNEKLFF. DNA of the CDR3: TGCAGCGTTGAAGTTAACGAAAAACTGTTTTTT.

This clonotype was found many times. The chain is built from TRBV7-2 and TRBJ2-7, with D tentatively TRBD1 or TRBD2 (6 bases each). CDR3 length: 16 amino acids. Germline V gene data show CDR1 as SGHTA and CDR2 as FQGNSA. Trimming stripped 5 bases from V and 2 bases from J, with 19 bases between. The CDR3 DNA follows: TGTGCCAGCAGCGCCAACGGGGGCGGGGCCCCCTACGAGCAGTACTTC. It encodes CASSANGGGAPYEQYF.

This clonotype showed up many times. The chain employs TRBV20-1 and TRBJ2-7; TRBD1 aligns across 11 bases. Germline CDR1 and CDR2: DFQATT and SNEGSKA (reference sequence). The CDR3 runs to 14 residues. V shed 1 base, J shed 7 bases, and the junction held 6 bases outside the gene matches. CDR3 protein: CSARVPGTGGEQYF. CDR3 bases: TGCAGTGCTAGAGTTCCCGGGACAGGGGGTGAGCAGTACTTC.

V usage is TRBV20-1 and J usage is TRBJ2-1, with TRBD2 matching over 7 bases. V trimming: 6 bases; J trimming: 0 bases; junction bases outside the gene matches: 5. Germline V gene sequence: CDR1 DFQATT, CDR2 SNEGSKA (reference sequence). There are 14 residues in the CDR3. CDR3 in DNA: TGCAGTGCCCAACGGGAGGACTCCTACAATGAGCAGTTCTTC. Its protein is CSAQREDSYNEQFF.

The chain is built from TRBV5-4 and TRBJ1-1; D is unresolved. The germline V and J ends were trimmed by 5 bases and 1 base, with 15 bases remaining between them. The length of the CDR3 is 15 residues. Germline assignment: CDR1 SGHNT and CDR2 YYREEE (reference sequence). CDR3 sequence (DNA): TGTGCCAGCAGTTGGTTGGGTGCCGGGAACACTGAAGCTTTCTTT. It yields the protein CASSWLGAGNTEAFF.

This sequence joins TRBV11-2 and TRBJ2-1; tentatively, D is TRBD1 (6 bases). V was trimmed by 4 bases and J by 9 bases, leaving 19 bases between them. The CDR3 loop spans 15 amino acids. Per the germline V gene, CDR1 is SGHAT and CDR2 is FQNNGV. CDR3 in DNA: TGTGCCAGCAGCTCTAGGGGGAAGTCTAGGGGTGAGCAGTTCTTC. Encoded protein: CASSSRGKSRGEQFF.

This clonotype was seen repeatedly, ten times or more. The chain recombines TRBV12-3 or TRBV12-4 with TRBJ1-2, with D possibly matching TRBD1 (5 bases). The CDR3 has 15 residues. Trimming took off 7 bases at V and 5 bases at J, with 20 bases between the two ends. The CDR3 bases are TGTGCCAGCACCACCCTGCCGCAGGGCTGGTATGGCTACACCTTC. Encoded protein: CASTTLPQGWYGYTF.

This clonotype has a count of ten or more. This CDR3 is CASSWASVNTEAFF. CDR3 DNA: TGTGCCAGCAGCTGGGCTTCAGTGAACACTGAAGCTTTCTTT. This chain links TRBV5-5 with TRBJ1-1, with unresolved D. Germline V gene data show CDR1 as SGHKS and CDR2 as YYEKEE (reference sequence). Trimming removed 3 bases at V and 0 bases at J, with 9 bases between. The CDR3 covers 14 residues.

This clonotype has ten or more counts. The rearrangement uses TRBV18 and TRBJ1-5, with a tentative D call TRBD1 (6 bases). The germline CDR1 and CDR2 sequences are KGHSH and LQKENI. V shed 0 bases and J shed 5 bases, with 14 bases lying between them. The CDR3 is 16 amino acids. This CDR3 reads CASSPPSRGAHQPQHF. The CDR3 bases are TGTGCCAGCTCACCACCGTCCCGGGGGGCCCATCAGCCCCAGCATTTT.

This clonotype was seen repeatedly, ten times or more. The chain uses TRBV11-2 and TRBJ2-3; 8 bases align to TRBD2. In germline, CDR1 is SGHAT, CDR2 FQNNGV. The length of the CDR3 is 17 residues. The V gene end was trimmed by 0 bases and the J gene end by 2 bases; junction bases not matched to a gene: 7. The chain's CDR3 is CASSLDRGSGNTDTQYF. The CDR3 DNA reads as TGTGCCAGCAGCTTAGATCGGGGTAGCGGGAACACAGATACGCAGTATTTT.

This clonotype was counted ten times or more. V gene TRBV5-1 combines with J gene TRBJ2-5; possibly TRBD2 for D (5 bases). V lost 4 bases to trimming and J lost 5 bases, with 12 bases between them. In germline, CDR1 is SGHRS, CDR2 YFSETQ. This CDR3 contains 13 residues. The CDR3 nucleotides read TGCGCCAGCAGCGTCCAGGCGGGCGAGACCCAGTACTTC. This translates into CASSVQAGETQYF.

This clonotype was picked up a small number of times. V and J are TRBV3-1 and TRBJ2-2, with a weak D call TRBD2 (5 bases). This CDR3 is 14 amino acids long. Germline V CDR1 and CDR2: LGHDT, YNNKEL (reference sequence). V was shortened by 6 bases and J by 5 bases, with 13 bases between the two germline ends. The CDR3 here is CASRRRRGTGELFF. Written as DNA, the CDR3 is TGTGCCAGCAGACGTAGACGAGGGACCGGGGAGCTGTTTTTT.

This clonotype has a single count. The chain uses TRBV11-3 and TRBJ1-1, with 7 nucleotides matching TRBD1. The CDR3 is 14 amino acids. V trimming: 1 base; J trimming: 5 bases; junction bases outside the gene matches: 4. Germline V lookup: CDR1 SGHNT, CDR2 YENEEA. CDR3 protein: CASSLGGGRTEAFF. CDR3 DNA sequence: TGTGCCAGCAGCTTAGGAGGGGGCAGGACTGAAGCTTTCTTT.

Judged by abundance, this clonotype is medium-sized. The chain is built from TRBV7-2 and TRBJ2-7; D not certain. Germline assignment: CDR1 SGHTA and CDR2 FQGNSA. The CDR3 length is 12 residues. V lost 5 bases to trimming and J lost 1 base, with 6 bases between them. As DNA, the CDR3 is TGTGCCAGCAGCACCCCGTCCTACGAGCAGTACTTC. As protein: CASSTPSYEQYF.

This clonotype was counted ten times or more. The chain recombines TRBV20-1 with TRBJ2-5; D is ambiguous. This CDR3 has 11 residues. The germline V gene has CDR1 DFQATT and CDR2 SNEGSKA (reference sequence). Trimming left V 0 bases short and J 4 bases short, with 3 bases between. The chain's CDR3 is CSARDGETQYF. In DNA, the CDR3 is TGCAGTGCTAGAGACGGAGAGACCCAGTACTTC.

In this sample, this clonotype turned up a few times. This rearrangement joins TRBV19 to TRBJ2-1; perhaps TRBD2 as D (7 bases). V dropped 3 bases and J dropped 4 bases, with 10 bases sitting between them. Germline assignment: CDR1 LNHDA and CDR2 SQIVND (reference sequence). The length of the CDR3 is 14 residues. The CDR3, as DNA: TGTGCCAGTAGTATGGGGGGGACATACAATGAGCAGTTCTTC. Protein: CASSMGGTYNEQFF.

Ten or more counts support this clonotype. The genes are TRBV4-2 and TRBJ2-3; D gene uncertain. The germline V and J ends were trimmed by 1 base and 2 bases, with 10 bases remaining between them. The CDR3 loop spans 15 amino acids. Per germline, CDR1 LGHNA and CDR2 YNFKEQ. CDR3 sequence: CASSQASLVTDTQYF. CDR3 bases: TGTGCCAGCAGCCAAGCATCGTTGGTCACAGATACGCAGTATTTT.

This clonotype came up many times. This chain uses TRBV20-1 with TRBJ1-2; D is perhaps TRBD1 (5 bases). The length of the CDR3 is 13 residues. Germline V lookup: CDR1 DFQATT, CDR2 SNEGSKA (reference sequence). Trimming removed 6 bases from V and 4 bases from J, with 15 bases in between. The CDR3 DNA is TGCAGTGCATTGAAGGACATGGGCTATGGCTACACCTTC. It codes for CSALKDMGYGYTF.

A few counts support this clonotype. V is TRBV5-6 and J is TRBJ2-1, with a tentative D call TRBD2 (7 bases). This CDR3 has 15 amino acids. The germline CDR1 and CDR2 sequences are SGHDT and YYEEEE. V was clipped by 2 bases and J by 11 bases, with 20 bases between them. Written as DNA, the CDR3 is TGTGCCAGCAGCTTAATTAGCTCGGGGGGCGGACAGCAGTTCTTC. This gives the protein CASSLISSGGGQQFF.

Ten or more counts support this clonotype. The J gene is TRBJ1-5, the V gene TRBV5-5; D is perhaps TRBD1 (5 bases). The CDR3 has 17 amino acids. CDR1 and CDR2 from the germline V gene are SGHKS and YYEKEE (reference sequence). V dropped 0 bases and J dropped 5 bases, with 18 bases sitting between them. CDR3 sequence reads: CASSLGGPRGWDQPQHF. The CDR3 DNA reads as TGTGCCAGCAGCTTGGGGGGCCCCCGGGGCTGGGATCAGCCCCAGCATTTT.

This clonotype showed up many times. V usage is TRBV7-2 and J usage is TRBJ2-7; D is uncertain. V lost 4 bases, J lost 8 bases, and 12 bases lay in between. The CDR3 sequence is 12 residues long. Germline values: CDR1 SGHTA, CDR2 FQGNSA. CDR3 nucleotides: TGTGCCAGCAGCTCCCGAGGCATTAAGCAGTACTTC. Translating it yields CASSSRGIKQYF.

This clonotype has a count of ten or more. CDR3 nucleotides: TGTGCCATCAGTGAGGGACTAGCGGGAGTCAATGAGCAGTTCTTC. Its translation is CAISEGLAGVNEQFF. The genes are TRBV10-3 and TRBJ2-1; TRBD2 aligns across 13 bases. Germline CDR1 ENHRY, CDR2 SYGVKD. V was clipped by 2 bases and J by 6 bases; unmatched bases: 1. There are 15 residues in the CDR3.

This clonotype appeared many times. The CDR3 is CASSQDWRGPSTDTQYF. CDR3 bases: TGCGCCAGCAGCCAAGATTGGAGGGGGCCTAGCACAGATACGCAGTATTTT. The chain recombines TRBV4-3 with TRBJ2-3; D perhaps matches TRBD1 (7 bases). Looked up from germline, CDR1 is LGHNA and CDR2 is YSLEER. The CDR3 totals 17 residues. The germline V and J ends were trimmed by 0 bases and 0 bases, with 13 bases remaining between them.

This clonotype was observed at least ten times. Relative to the germline gene, one junction end is altered; a read error may explain this. This rearrangement joins TRBV18 to TRBJ1-5; D unresolved. CDR1 and CDR2 (germline): KGHSH, LQKENI. The CDR3 length is 15 residues. The CDR3 coding sequence is TGTGCCAGCTCCGCGGACGGGAATAGCAATCACCCCCAGCATTTT. Encoded protein: CASSADGNSNHPQHF.

The sample holds many counts of this clonotype. This chain uses TRBV28 with TRBJ1-5, with D possibly matching TRBD1 (6 bases). The CDR3 is made up of 14 amino acids. Germline V gene data show CDR1 as MDHEN and CDR2 as SYDVKM. The V and J ends lost 8 bases and 3 bases respectively, with 14 bases between them. Here the CDR3 DNA reads TGTGCCAGCCTAGGACAGACGGACAATCAGCCCCAGCATTTT. Translated, it gives CASLGQTDNQPQHF.

The V call is TRBV7-8, the J call TRBJ1-2; D possibly corresponds to TRBD1 (6 bases). Germline V lookup: CDR1 SGHVS, CDR2 FQNEAQ. Trimming cost V 5 bases and J 7 bases, with 20 bases left between them. The CDR3 has 15 residues. The CDR3 coding sequence is TGTGCCAGCAGCCCCTTTCAGGGGCCGAGTCGTGGCTACACCTTC. It translates to CASSPFQGPSRGYTF.

This clonotype has at least ten counts. The rearrangement links TRBV6-5 to TRBJ1-6; possibly TRBD1 for D (6 bases). CDR1 and CDR2 (germline): MNHEY, SVGAGI. V was clipped by 0 bases and J by 6 bases, with 9 bases between them. The CDR3 is made up of 15 amino acids. The CDR3 DNA is TGTGCCAGCAGTTACTCAGGGGGGGGTAATTCACCCCTCCACTTT. This gives the protein CASSYSGGGNSPLHF.

A few counts support this clonotype. The V gene is TRBV19, the J gene TRBJ1-1; D not certain. V lost 1 base and J 8 bases, leaving 8 bases between the germline ends. The CDR3 extends over 12 amino acids. The germline gives CDR1 LNHDA, CDR2 SQIVND (reference sequence). CDR3 amino acids: CASSIGLTEAFF. CDR3 nucleotides: TGTGCCAGTAGTATAGGCCTTACAGAAGCTTTCTTT.

The V gene is TRBV7-2, the J gene TRBJ2-7; 10 nucleotides agree with TRBD2. V dropped 0 bases and J dropped 7; count of bases not matched to a gene: 9. CDR3 length: 16 amino acids. Germline V gives CDR1 SGHTA, CDR2 FQGNSA. This chain's CDR3 is CASSLARLAGVLEQYF. The DNA for the CDR3 is TGTGCCAGCAGCTTAGCGAGGCTAGCGGGAGTACTGGAGCAGTACTTC.

This clonotype was observed many times. V usage is TRBV20-1 and J usage is TRBJ1-1; D is unclear. Germline V gene data show CDR1 as DFQATT and CDR2 as SNEGSKA (reference sequence). The ends were cut back, 6 bases at V and 2 bases at J, with 13 bases in the middle. CDR3 length: 13 residues. The CDR3 DNA reads TGCAGTGCCAAACGGCAGGTCAACACTGAAGCTTTCTTT. Translated: CSAKRQVNTEAFF.